The 28 T cell receptor beta chains below were found in one sample sequenced in a study of shared clonotypes between healthy human individuals. Only in-frame clones appear in the TCRdb table, and some are missing; sequencing was by immunoSEQ multiplex PCR. This sample has about 680,000 clones, with roughly 70% found just once. Material: memory CD4+ T cells sorted from blood. The subset here: CD45RA-negative fraction. The receptors here all came from a woman aged 25 to 39 in good health.

This rearrangement joins TRBV4-1 to TRBJ1-2; TRBD1 agrees at 11 bases. This CDR3 has 14 amino acids. The ends lost 4 bases at V and 7 bases at J; junction bases unmatched: 5. CDR1 is MGHRA and CDR2 is YSYEKL in the germline V gene. CDR3 sequence reads: CASSLGQGAFGYTF. DNA for the CDR3: TGCGCCAGCAGCCTAGGACAGGGGGCATTTGGCTACACCTTC.

Concerning this clone itself: Since a much larger clone is just one base distant, this may be a read error. At the DNA level, this CDR3 is encoded by other sequences in the same sample as well. In DNA form, the CDR3 reads TGTGCCAGCAGCTTTACAGATACGCAGTATTTT. This sequence encodes CASSFTDTQYF. This sequence joins TRBV13 and TRBJ2-3, with unresolved D. The V gene lost 3 bases and the J gene lost 3 bases, with 1 base spanning the gap. This CDR3 is built from 11 residues. Germline values: CDR1 PRHDT, CDR2 FYEKMQ (reference sequence).

V gene TRBV4-3 combines with J gene TRBJ1-2; a weak D match, TRBD1 (6 bases). Between the trimmed V and J ends, which lost 0 bases and 4 bases, there was a span of 6 bases. CDR3 length equals 13 residues. Germline values: CDR1 LGHNA, CDR2 YSLEER. DNA of the CDR3: TGCGCCAGCAGCCAAGAGGGGGCCTATGGCTACACCTTC. It encodes CASSQEGAYGYTF.

This chain joins TRBV5-1 and TRBJ2-7, with TRBD2 identical over 9 bases. V shed 1 base and J 3 bases; nucleotides not matched to a gene: 11. CDR1 SGHRS and CDR2 YFSETQ come from the germline V gene. The CDR3 sequence is 17 residues long. The chain's CDR3 is CASSLIAGGGDLYEQYF. DNA for the CDR3: TGCGCCAGCAGCTTGATTGCGGGAGGGGGTGATCTCTACGAGCAGTACTTC.

The chain recombines TRBV6-4 with TRBJ2-5; perhaps TRBD2 as D (6 bases). Germline V gene sequence: CDR1 MRHNA, CDR2 SNTAGT. This CDR3 has 13 amino acids. V was shortened by 5 bases and J by 4 bases, with 11 bases between the two germline ends. CDR3: CASSRDFGETQYF. The CDR3 DNA is TGTGCCAGCAGTCGGGACTTTGGAGAGACCCAGTACTTC.

The J gene is TRBJ2-2, the V gene TRBV6-5, with a possible D match to TRBD2 (5 bases). Trimming removed 1 base from V and 4 bases from J, with 7 bases in between. Per germline, CDR1 MNHEY and CDR2 SVGAGI. This CDR3 comprises 14 residues. CDR3 in DNA: TGTGCCAGCAGTTACTGGGGAGTCACCGGGGAGCTGTTTTTT. Residues: CASSYWGVTGELFF.

In this sample, this clone turned up a few times. This rearrangement joins TRBV27 to TRBJ2-3; the match to TRBD1 covers 11 bases. CDR1 is MNHEY and CDR2 is SMNVEV in the germline V gene (reference sequence). The CDR3 extends over 15 amino acids. J lost 5 bases, V lost 5 bases, and 6 bases had no gene match. CDR3 coding DNA: TGTGCCAGCAGTAGAACCGGGACAGGGGGAGATACGCAGTATTTT. Amino acids: CASSRTGTGGDTQYF.

The chain recombines TRBV10-1 with TRBJ2-3; D not certain. The germline CDR1 and CDR2 sequences are WNHNN and SYGVQD (reference sequence). This CDR3 spans 12 amino acids. Between the trimmed V and J ends, which lost 5 bases and 4 bases, there was a span of 7 bases. The CDR3 nucleotides read TGCGCCAGCAGTTCCTTCTCAGATACGCAGTATTTT. Encoded protein: CASSSFSDTQYF.

Notes on this clone: Other DNA sequences of this sample code for an identical CDR3. This sequence joins TRBV9 and TRBJ1-2; D gene uncertain. V shed 3 bases and J shed 8 bases, with 5 bases lying between them. CDR1 is SGDLS and CDR2 is YYNGEE in the germline V gene. This CDR3 contains 10 residues. CDR3 region: CASSGDGYTF. CDR3 bases: TGTGCCAGCAGCGGAGACGGCTACACCTTC.

This clone was seen more than once but under ten times. The chain is built from TRBV6-5 and TRBJ1-2; TRBD1 might be the D (6 bases). This CDR3 is built from 14 residues. CDR1 is MNHEY, CDR2 SVGAGI, per germline. Trimming stripped 2 bases from V and 2 bases from J, with 9 bases between. CDR3 sequence reads: CASSYGQKNYGYTF. CDR3 nucleotides: TGTGCCAGCAGTTACGGACAGAAAAACTATGGCTACACCTTC.

This clone was counted a few times. V is TRBV6-1 and J is TRBJ2-7; TRBD2 agrees at 12 bases. This CDR3 is built from 13 residues. Germline V gives CDR1 MNHNS, CDR2 SASEGT. The junction had 10 bases not matched to a gene; V was cut back by 10 bases and J by 9 bases. The DNA for the CDR3 is TGTGCCACCACGGTGACTAGCGGGAGTCGGCAGTACTTC. Translated: CATTVTSGSRQYF.

V and J are TRBV28 and TRBJ2-3, with no clear D. CDR3 length equals 13 residues. The V gene's germline CDR1 is MDHEN and CDR2 SYDVKM. Trimming left V 10 bases short and J 2 bases short, with 13 bases between. The CDR3 spells CATNLANTDTQYF. For the CDR3, the DNA is TGTGCCACCAATCTGGCTAACACAGATACGCAGTATTTT.

The chain combines TRBV9 with TRBJ2-7; TRBD2 agrees at 8 bases. The CDR3 is 14 residues long. The V and J ends lost 2 bases and 3 bases, in that order; junction bases with no gene match: 4. Germline CDR1 is SGDLS and CDR2 is YYNGEE. CDR3 sequence reads: CASSVGGAGYEQYF. DNA of the CDR3: TGTGCCAGCAGCGTCGGGGGGGCCGGCTACGAGCAGTACTTC.

J is TRBJ1-6 and V is TRBV5-6; a weak D match, TRBD1 (5 bases). Per germline, CDR1 SGHDT and CDR2 YYEEEE. With 2 bases removed from V and 8 bases from J, the gap between germline ends came to 11 bases. The length of the CDR3 is 14 residues. CDR3 in amino acids: CASSLGMGDSPLHF. CDR3 nucleotide sequence: TGTGCCAGCAGCTTAGGTATGGGGGATTCACCCCTCCACTTT.

The chain has TRBV5-1 and TRBJ1-1; weak D call: TRBD1 (6 bases). This CDR3 is built from 14 residues. Looked up from germline, CDR1 is SGHRS and CDR2 is YFSETQ. Trimming took off 5 bases at V and 1 base at J, with 12 bases between the two ends. This CDR3 reads CASRKGDSNTEAFF. As DNA, the CDR3 is TGCGCCAGCAGAAAGGGGGATTCGAACACTGAAGCTTTCTTT. The full variable domain, its missing parts supplied by reference TRBV5-1 and TRBJ1-1, is KAGVTQTPRYLIKTRGQQVTLSCSPISGHRSVSWYQQTPGQGLQFLFEYFSETQRNKGNFPGRFSGRQFSNSRSEMNVSTLELGDSALYLCASRKGDSNTEAFFGQGTRLTVV.

This chain links TRBV25-1 with TRBJ2-2; D gene ambiguous. The germline CDR1 and CDR2 sequences are MGHDK and SYGVNS. The germline V and J ends were trimmed by 2 bases and 14 bases, with 9 bases remaining between them. The CDR3 consists of 11 residues. Here the CDR3 reads CASSEGSELFF. CDR3 bases: TGTGCCAGCAGTGAAGGTAGTGAACTGTTTTTT.

The gene calls are TRBV28 and TRBJ1-2, with TRBD1 matching 8 bases. CDR1 and CDR2 (germline): MDHEN, SYDVKM. This CDR3 region has 14 residues. V was pared by 8 bases and J by 5 bases, with 10 bases of the junction left unmatched. The CDR3 region has the DNA TGTGCCAGCGGGACAGGCGGGTCGCTGTATGGCTACACCTTC. Amino acid sequence: CASGTGGSLYGYTF.

V gene TRBV19 combines with J gene TRBJ2-5, with D possibly TRBD1 on 6 matching bases. The CDR3 is 16 residues long. Germline V gives CDR1 LNHDA, CDR2 SQIVND (reference sequence). V was cut by 6 bases and J by 2 bases, with 19 bases left in between. CDR3: CASRPQGRVGQETQYF. The DNA of the CDR3 is TGTGCCAGTAGACCTCAGGGGCGGGTCGGTCAAGAGACCCAGTACTTC.

The chain joins TRBV4-1 to TRBJ2-3; 9 nucleotides agree with TRBD2. Germline assignment: CDR1 MGHRA and CDR2 YSYEKL. The CDR3 spans 17 residues. V was pared by 1 base and J by 6 bases, with 11 bases of the junction left unmatched. The CDR3 region is CASSQGTSGLGGDTQYF. The DNA of the CDR3 is TGCGCCAGCAGCCAAGGAACTAGCGGGCTGGGCGGGGATACGCAGTATTTT.

This clone was found once. V usage is TRBV2 and J usage is TRBJ1-5; D perhaps matches TRBD1 (6 bases). The CDR3 runs 20 residues. V was cut by 2 bases and J by 4 bases, with 27 bases left in between. The V gene's germline CDR1 is SNHLY and CDR2 FYNNEI. The CDR3 bases are TGTGCCAGCAGTGAAAGTTGGCCAGGGGACCGACTCCTTAGTAATCAGCCCCAGCATTTT. This sequence encodes CASSESWPGDRLLSNQPQHF.

The V gene is TRBV4-1, the J gene TRBJ2-4, with 8 positions matching TRBD1. V shed 2 bases, J shed 3 bases, and the junction held 9 bases outside the gene matches. Germline lookup yields CDR1 MGHRA and CDR2 YSYEKL. The CDR3 consists of 17 residues. CDR3 bases: TGCGCCAGCAGCCAACCCACAGGGGGACGGGTCAAAAACATTCAGTACTTC. Its protein is CASSQPTGGRVKNIQYF.

This clone was detected a few times. This chain connects TRBV2 to TRBJ1-2; TRBD1 matches 7 bases. V gave up 3 bases and J gave up 4 bases; unmatched junction bases: 2. The CDR3 extends over 13 amino acids. Germline lookup yields CDR1 SNHLY and CDR2 FYNNEI. CDR3 amino acids: CASSEGQFYGYTF. DNA of the CDR3: TGTGCCAGCAGTGAGGGACAGTTCTATGGCTACACCTTC.

The chain uses TRBV27 and TRBJ2-2, with TRBD2 matching over 7 bases. This CDR3 has 17 residues. The junction had 15 bases not matched to a gene; V was cut back by 5 bases and J by 6 bases. Looked up from germline, CDR1 is MNHEY and CDR2 is SMNVEV (reference sequence). CDR3 residues: CASSPNLGGGRPGELFF. The CDR3, as DNA: TGTGCCAGCAGTCCTAACCTCGGGGGAGGGCGTCCCGGGGAGCTGTTTTTT.

This chain uses TRBV27 with TRBJ1-5; D not resolved. The CDR3 consists of 16 residues. Trimming stripped 1 base from V and 2 bases from J, with 12 bases between. Germline V gene sequence: CDR1 MNHEY, CDR2 SMNVEV (reference sequence). CDR3 protein: CASSLYAGGGNQPQHF. The DNA of the CDR3 is TGTGCCAGCAGTTTATATGCAGGTGGGGGCAATCAGCCCCAGCATTTT.

The rearrangement uses TRBV18 and TRBJ1-2; 7 bases line up with TRBD1. The CDR3 covers 15 residues. CDR1 and CDR2 (germline): KGHSH, LQKENI. V trimming: 2 bases; J trimming: 8 bases; junction bases outside the gene matches: 11. DNA of the CDR3: TGTGCCAGCTCACCATCTGTACCAGGGGGTGGCGGCTACACCTTC. Encoded protein: CASSPSVPGGGGYTF.

The V call is TRBV6-5, the J call TRBJ2-7; possibly TRBD2 for D (6 bases). The V end was cut by 5 bases, the J end by 5 bases, with 19 bases between. CDR3 length: 15 amino acids. Germline-derived CDR1 and CDR2 are MNHEY and SVGAGI. The CDR3 coding sequence is TGTGCCAGCAGTGCAACAGGACCTGGGACTCACGAGCAGTACTTC. Translation: CASSATGPGTHEQYF.

The genes are TRBV5-5 and TRBJ1-4, with 8 bases that match TRBD1. J was trimmed by 7 bases and V by 2 bases; bases with no gene match: 10. This CDR3 spans 16 amino acids. Germline-derived CDR1 and CDR2 are SGHKS and YYEKEE (reference sequence). Here the CDR3 DNA reads TGTGCCAGCAGCTTATACCAGGGGGCTGTTAGTGAAAAACTGTTTTTT. The encoded protein is CASSLYQGAVSEKLFF. The entire variable domain, with the rest obtained from reference TRBV5-5 and TRBJ1-4, is as follows: DAGVTQSPTHLIKTRGQQVTLRCSPISGHKSVSWYQQVLGQGPQFIFQYYEKEERGRGNFPDRFSARQFPNYSSELNVNALLLGDSALYLCASSLYQGAVSEKLFFGSGTQLSVL.

The chain recombines TRBV5-1 with TRBJ1-3; the D is unclear. In germline, CDR1 is SGHRS, CDR2 YFSETQ. The CDR3 has 14 amino acids. With 0 bases removed from V and 4 bases from J, the gap between germline ends came to 8 bases. CDR3 sequence (DNA): TGCGCCAGCAGCTTGGCGGCGGAGGGAAACACCATATATTTT. It specifies CASSLAAEGNTIYF.